These 17 T cell receptor beta chains share one sample of origin, sequenced in a study of T cells after yellow fever vaccination. TCRdb used MiXCR to reprocess the 5' RACE reads, holding one entry per CDR3 protein. The sample lists around 340,000 distinct CDR3 sequences, 7.5% to 9% occurring once. The sample here was PBMCs, taken on the day of the first yellow fever vaccination. These receptors came from a man between 18 and 29 years old who received the YFV17D yellow fever vaccine.

This clonotype was detected only a few times. This chain links TRBV5-1 with TRBJ2-1; 8 nucleotides agree with TRBD2. The CDR3 runs to 16 residues. CDR1 is SGHRS and CDR2 is YFSETQ in the germline V gene. Trimming at V came to 4 bases and at J to 8 bases, leaving 14 bases not matched to a gene. The CDR3 here is CASSPLRAGGADEQFF. In nucleotides, the CDR3 is TGCGCCAGCAGCCCCCTGAGGGCGGGGGGCGCGGATGAGCAGTTCTTC.

This clonotype was observed many times. Compared with germline, one end of the junction differs, possibly owing to a read error. The V call is TRBV29-1, the J call TRBJ1-1, with D maybe TRBD1 (6 bases). CDR3 length: 13 residues. Germline lookup yields CDR1 SQVTM and CDR2 ANQGSEA. As DNA, the CDR3 is TGCAGCGTTGCAGACAGGTCAGGCACTGAAGCTTTCTTC. Translation: CSVADRSGTEAFF.

Comment on this clonotype: One base away lies a much larger clone, so this may be a sequencing read error. The chain employs TRBV6-4 and TRBJ2-2; TRBD1 might be the D (5 bases). The CDR3 length is 16 residues. CDR1 is MRHNA and CDR2 is SNTAGT in the germline V gene. CDR3 nucleotide sequence: TGTGTCAGCAGTGTATCCACCCAGGGCGGCACCGGGGAGCTGTTTTTT. Protein product: CVSSVSTQGGTGELFF.

This clonotype was detected only a few times. The chain combines TRBV7-8 with TRBJ1-2; no definite D call. Germline CDR1 is SGHVS and CDR2 is FQNEAQ. Trimming shortened V by 4 bases and J by 1 base, and 19 bases separated the two germline ends. The CDR3 covers 17 residues. Here the CDR3 DNA reads TGTGCCAGCAGCTCAGGCGGAGGGTGGCAGAATAACTATGGCTACACCTTC. As protein: CASSSGGGWQNNYGYTF.

This clonotype was counted many times. The rearrangement uses TRBV20-1 and TRBJ1-2, with 8 bases aligning to TRBD1. Germline lookup yields CDR1 DFQATT and CDR2 SNEGSKA (reference sequence). The ends lost 2 bases at V and 2 bases at J; junction bases unmatched: 1. This CDR3 contains 13 residues. The CDR3, as DNA: TGCAGTGCTAGACAGGGGGCAAACTATGGCTACACCTTC. Residues: CSARQGANYGYTF.

The V gene is TRBV5-4, the J gene TRBJ1-4; D might be TRBD1 (6 bases). Between the trimmed V and J ends, which lost 4 bases and 4 bases, there was a span of 17 bases. The V gene's germline CDR1 is SGHNT and CDR2 YYREEE (reference sequence). The CDR3 spans 16 residues. This CDR3 reads CASSRRGAGSNEKLFF. CDR3 DNA: TGTGCCAGCAGCCGACGGGGGGCGGGAAGTAATGAAAAACTGTTTTTT.

In this sample, this clonotype turned up a few times. This sequence joins TRBV4-2 and TRBJ2-2, with unresolved D. The germline CDR1 and CDR2 sequences are LGHNA and YNFKEQ. The CDR3 is made up of 15 amino acids. Trimming shortened V by 1 base and J by 1 base, and 7 bases separated the two germline ends. The CDR3, as DNA: TGTGCCAGCAGCCAAGGCCAGTTGAACACCGGGGAGCTGTTTTTT. Its translation is CASSQGQLNTGELFF.

The table lists this clonotype with a few counts. The V and J genes are TRBV7-9 and TRBJ2-5; D perhaps matches TRBD2 (6 bases). The germline V gene has CDR1 SEHNR and CDR2 FQNEAQ (reference sequence). CDR3 length equals 14 residues. Trimming shortened V by 5 bases and J by 5 bases, and 15 bases separated the two germline ends. The CDR3 nucleotides are TGTGCCAGCAGCCGAGCGGCGAGCGGGGAGACCCAGTACTTC. This encodes CASSRAASGETQYF.

This clonotype has more than one count but fewer than ten. This sequence joins TRBV5-1 and TRBJ2-3; D might be TRBD2 (5 bases). Trimming left V 4 bases short and J 2 bases short, with 14 bases between. The length of the CDR3 is 15 residues. The germline V gene encodes CDR1 SGHRS and CDR2 YFSETQ. CDR3 bases: TGCGCCAGCAGCACCACTTGGGGAGTCACAGATACGCAGTATTTT. This translates into CASSTTWGVTDTQYF.

This clonotype was observed at least ten times. This chain joins TRBV5-1 and TRBJ2-3; D is perhaps TRBD1 (5 bases). Germline-derived CDR1 and CDR2 are SGHRS and YFSETQ. The V and J ends lost 1 base and 0 bases respectively, with 9 bases between them. The CDR3 length is 15 residues. In nucleotides, the CDR3 is TGCGCCAGCAGCTTGACAGGCATGAGCACAGATACGCAGTATTTT. This sequence encodes CASSLTGMSTDTQYF.

V is TRBV4-3 and J is TRBJ1-2; D remains ambiguous. The V gene's germline CDR1 is LGHNA and CDR2 YSLEER. The CDR3 runs to 15 residues. V was shortened by 0 bases and J by 4 bases, with 12 bases between the two germline ends. The CDR3 spells CASSQESESAYGYTF. The CDR3 DNA reads as TGCGCCAGCAGCCAAGAAAGCGAGAGCGCCTATGGCTACACCTTC.

This chain joins TRBV6-2 or TRBV6-3 and TRBJ2-3, with TRBD2 matching 9 bases. CDR3 length equals 20 residues. V shed 2 bases, J shed 0 bases, and the junction held 15 bases outside the gene matches. Germline CDR1 reads MNHEY; CDR2 reads SVGEGT. The CDR3 region is CASSYAIGRGGDLSTDTQYF. The CDR3 DNA is TGTGCCAGCAGTTACGCTATCGGGCGGGGGGGAGACCTTAGCACAGATACGCAGTATTTT.

This clonotype was observed at least ten times. The rearrangement uses TRBV4-1 and TRBJ2-1, with TRBD1 matching 11 bases. CDR3 length: 14 residues. Trimming at V came to 4 bases and at J to 7 bases, leaving 3 bases not matched to a gene. Per germline, CDR1 MGHRA and CDR2 YSYEKL. The CDR3 sequence is CASSPGTGGNEQFF. DNA for the CDR3: TGCGCCAGCAGCCCCGGGACAGGGGGGAATGAGCAGTTCTTC.

In this sample, this clonotype turned up a few times. The genes are TRBV4-1 and TRBJ2-7; D not certain. Germline loops: CDR1 MGHRA, CDR2 YSYEKL. V was clipped by 1 base and J by 3 bases, with 13 bases between them. This CDR3 spans 15 amino acids. CDR3 amino acids: CASSQGDGSLYEQYF. The DNA for the CDR3 is TGCGCCAGCAGCCAAGGGGATGGCAGCCTCTACGAGCAGTACTTC.

This clonotype showed up many times. J is TRBJ2-5 and V is TRBV7-2; D is ambiguous. The ends were cut back, 1 base at V and 5 bases at J, with 11 bases in the middle. The CDR3 length is 14 residues. CDR1 is SGHTA, CDR2 FQGNSA, per germline. The DNA for the CDR3 is TGTGCCAGCAGCTTAGTCACTCCCTGGGAGACCCAGTACTTC. Residues: CASSLVTPWETQYF.

This sequence joins TRBV3-1 and TRBJ2-7; 10 bases map to TRBD1. Per the germline V gene, CDR1 is LGHDT and CDR2 is YNNKEL (reference sequence). This CDR3 spans 15 amino acids. Germline trimming cut 1 base from V and 3 bases from J; bases unmatched to any gene: 3. The CDR3 DNA reads TGTGCCAGCAGCCAAGCGGGACAGGGGTTCTACGAGCAGTACGTC. It translates to CASSQAGQGFYEQYV.

This chain links TRBV19 with TRBJ1-5; D is possibly TRBD1 (6 bases). The CDR3 extends over 14 amino acids. In germline, CDR1 is LNHDA, CDR2 SQIVND (reference sequence). V gave up 3 bases and J gave up 3 bases, with 9 bases separating them. This CDR3 reads CASSIGQINQPQHF. The CDR3 DNA sequence: TGTGCCAGTAGTATTGGACAGATCAATCAGCCCCAGCATTTT.